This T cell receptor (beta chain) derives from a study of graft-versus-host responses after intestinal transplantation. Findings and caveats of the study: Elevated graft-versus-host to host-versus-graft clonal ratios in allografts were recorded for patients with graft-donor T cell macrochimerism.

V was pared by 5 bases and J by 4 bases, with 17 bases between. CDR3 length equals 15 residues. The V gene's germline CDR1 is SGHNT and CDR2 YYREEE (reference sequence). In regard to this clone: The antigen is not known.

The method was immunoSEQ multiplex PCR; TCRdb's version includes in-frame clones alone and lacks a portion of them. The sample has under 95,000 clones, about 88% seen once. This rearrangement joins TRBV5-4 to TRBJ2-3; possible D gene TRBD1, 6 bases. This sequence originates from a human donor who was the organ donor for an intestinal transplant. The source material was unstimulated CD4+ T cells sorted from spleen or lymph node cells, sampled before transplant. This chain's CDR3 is CASSYVARGADTQYF. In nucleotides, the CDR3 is TGTGCCAGCAGTTACGTAGCCAGGGGCGCAGATACGCAGTATTTT. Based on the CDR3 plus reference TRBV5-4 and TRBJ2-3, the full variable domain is ETGVTQSPTHLIKTRGQQVTLRCSSQSGHNTVSWYQQALGQGPQFIFQYYREEENGRGNFPPRFSGLQFPNYSSELNVNALELDDSALYLCASSYVARGADTQYFGPGTRLTVL.